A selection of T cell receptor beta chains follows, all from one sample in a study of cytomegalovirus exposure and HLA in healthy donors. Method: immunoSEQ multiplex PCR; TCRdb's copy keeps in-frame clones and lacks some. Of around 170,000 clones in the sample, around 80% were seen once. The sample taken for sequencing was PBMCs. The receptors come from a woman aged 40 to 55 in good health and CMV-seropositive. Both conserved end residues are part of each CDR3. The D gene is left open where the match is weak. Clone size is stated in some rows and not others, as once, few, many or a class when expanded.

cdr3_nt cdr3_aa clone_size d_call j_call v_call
TGTGCCAGCAGCTTGGTCTTTCAGGGCCAAGAGACCCAGTACTTC CASSLVFQGQETQYF - - TRBJ2-5 TRBV5-6
TGCAGCGCTCTAGAGCCGGGACAGGCCACTGAAGCTTTCTTT CSALEPGQATEAFF - TRBD1 TRBJ1-1 TRBV29-1
TGTGCCAGCAGCGTTTCTAGCGGAACCACAGATACGCAGTATTTT CASSVSSGTTDTQYF - TRBD2 TRBJ2-3 TRBV9
TGTGCCAGCAGCTTAGGTAGCGCGAGCAATGAGCAGTTCTTC CASSLGSASNEQFF - - TRBJ2-1 TRBV11-2
TGTGCCAGCAGCTTAGGGACAGACCAGGGAGGCTACACCTTC CASSLGTDQGGYTF - - TRBJ1-2 TRBV7-9
TGTGCCAGCAGTTACTCCGGACAGGGGCTCCCTGAAGCTTTCTTT CASSYSGQGLPEAFF many TRBD1 TRBJ1-1 TRBV6-5
TGTGCCTGGAGTTTTTCGGGGGGGTCCTACGAGCAGTACTTC CAWSFSGGSYEQYF - TRBD2 TRBJ2-7 TRBV30
TGTGCCAGCAGCTTAAATGTGGCAGGGAGGGGAGAGCTGTTTTTT CASSLNVAGRGELFF - TRBD2 TRBJ2-2 TRBV7-3
TGCGCCAGCACCCGTGAGGGTGGGGGGGCTGGCGAGCAGTACTTC CASTREGGGAGEQYF - - TRBJ2-7 TRBV5-1
TGCGCCAGCAGGTTAAACACAGGTTCGGCCGGGGAGCTGTTTTTT CASRLNTGSAGELFF - - TRBJ2-2 TRBV5-1
TGTGCCAGCAGCAGAGGGACAGGGGGAGGCCAAGAGACCCAGTACTTC CASSRGTGGGQETQYF - TRBD1 TRBJ2-5 TRBV7-2
TGTGCCACCAGCAGAGGGACAGGGGGTTGGTCTGGGGCCAACGTCCTGACTTTC CATSRGTGGWSGANVLTF - TRBD1 TRBJ2-6 TRBV15
TGCGCCAGCAGCCAAGAACCAGGCAAGAACACTGAAGCTTTCTTT CASSQEPGKNTEAFF - - TRBJ1-1 TRBV4-1
TGCAGCGTCGGGGACCTCGCGGGGGGGTATGGATACACTGAAGCTTTCTTT CSVGDLAGGYGYTEAFF - - TRBJ1-1 TRBV29-1
TGCGCCAGCAGCTTGGAGGGGAATAGTTCACCCCTCCACTTT CASSLEGNSSPLHF - - TRBJ1-6 TRBV5-1
TGTGCCAGCAGCTTGGGGGGTAGCGGGGGGAATATGATCAATGAGCAGTTCTTC CASSLGGSGGNMINEQFF - TRBD2 TRBJ2-1 TRBV5-6
TGTGCCAGCGAGAACAGGGCGAGTCAGCCCCAGCATTTT CASENRASQPQHF - - TRBJ1-5 TRBV21-1
TGTGCCAGCAGCTTAGCGGACAGGGGGGGAGGCTACACCTTC CASSLADRGGGYTF - TRBD1 TRBJ1-2 TRBV7-6
TGTGCCAGCAGCCTGACAGGGGGTAATCACTATGGCTACACCTTC CASSLTGGNHYGYTF - TRBD1 TRBJ1-2 TRBV5-4
TGTGCCAGCAGCCAGGGGGTGGGTGAAAAACTGTTTTTT CASSQGVGEKLFF once TRBD1 TRBJ1-4 TRBV7-3
TGTGCCAGCAGCCAAGAAGAGGGTTACGAGCAGTACTTC CASSQEEGYEQYF few - TRBJ2-7 TRBV4-2
TGCGCCAGCAGCCCAGGACTAGCGGGGGGTCTCGATGAGCAGTTCTTC CASSPGLAGGLDEQFF - TRBD2 TRBJ2-1 TRBV4-3
TGTGCCAGCAGTGATCAGGGTTATCAGCCCCAGCATTTT CASSDQGYQPQHF - - TRBJ1-5 TRBV6-1
TGTGCCTGGAACACGGTGGGGGGGCCTAATGAAGGACTGTTTTTT CAWNTVGGPNEGLFF - - TRBJ1-4 TRBV30
TGTGCCAGCAGCTTCCCAGGAAACACCATATATTTT CASSFPGNTIYF few - TRBJ1-3 TRBV13
TGTGCCAGCAGCTTAGGTAGCGGGGCGAACACCGGGGAGCTGTTCTTT CASSLGSGANTGELFF - TRBD2 TRBJ2-2 TRBV11-2
TGTGCCAGCAGTGAGTTGACAGGACGCTATGGCTACACCTTC CASSELTGRYGYTF - - TRBJ1-2 TRBV6-1
TGTGCCAGCAGCACGACAGAGTTTAACACCGGGGAGCTGTTTTTT CASSTTEFNTGELFF many - TRBJ2-2 TRBV5-6
TGTGCCTGGAGTGTTGCAGGCCGTAACTATGGCTACACCTTC CAWSVAGRNYGYTF - - TRBJ1-2 TRBV30
TGTGCCAGCAGCTTTGGGTCTGACAGGGGTGATTCACCCCTCCACTTT CASSFGSDRGDSPLHF - TRBD1 TRBJ1-6 TRBV5-6